There are a few counts of the clone carrying this TCR beta chain. Germline V lookup: CDR1 GTSNPN, CDR2 SVGIG (reference sequence). V was shortened by 3 bases and J by 4 bases, with 12 bases between the two germline ends. This CDR3 region has 14 residues. The sample comes from a study of molecular identifiers for immune sequencing clone quantification. For the study at large: Within a replicate experiment, RNA obtained from either approximately 20,000 or 98,000 naive CD8 cells was divided into five aliquots, and four of those aliquots were then sequenced.

TCRdb re-called the PCR reads through MiXCR, storing one row per CDR3 protein. The data contain about 640,000 distinct CDR3 sequences, approximately 20% of them singletons. The clonotype originates from a human donor in good health. Some libraries in this study had Jurkat cell RNA spiked in. This chain connects TRBV30 to TRBJ2-2; no definite D call. Sequencing used naive CD8+ T cells from blood, with Jurkat cell RNA spiked in. Sample subset: FACS-sorted CD8+CD4-CCR7+CD45RA+ naive T cells. CDR3 sequence: CAWSGPPITGELFF. The CDR3 DNA reads as TGTGCCTGGAGCGGCCCGCCGATCACCGGGGAGCTGTTTTTT.